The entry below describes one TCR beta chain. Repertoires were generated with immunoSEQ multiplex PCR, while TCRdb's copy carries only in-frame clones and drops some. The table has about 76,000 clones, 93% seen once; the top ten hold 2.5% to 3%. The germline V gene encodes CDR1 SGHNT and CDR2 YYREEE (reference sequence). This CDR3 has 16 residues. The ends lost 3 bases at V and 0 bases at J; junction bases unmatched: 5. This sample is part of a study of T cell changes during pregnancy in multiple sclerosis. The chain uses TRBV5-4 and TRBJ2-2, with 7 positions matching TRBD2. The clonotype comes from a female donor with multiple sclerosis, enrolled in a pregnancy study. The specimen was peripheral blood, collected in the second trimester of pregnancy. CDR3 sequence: CASSSRGDSNTGELFF. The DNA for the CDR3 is TGTGCCAGCAGCTCACGGGGGGATTCGAACACCGGGGAGCTGTTTTTT.